This TCR beta chain came from a study of control samples from healthy donors and cancer patients. Repertoires were generated with immunoSEQ multiplex PCR, while TCRdb's copy carries only in-frame clones and drops some. The sample includes about 81,000 clones, around 94% of them seen just once. Sequenced material: blood. The receptor comes from a woman aged 18-30 years in good health.

For the CDR3, the DNA is TGTGCCAGTAGTACCCTCCGGGGCCACGAGCAGTACTTC. Translated, it gives CASSTLRGHEQYF. The gene calls are TRBV19 and TRBJ2-7, with D possibly being TRBD1 or TRBD2 (5 bases each). V lost 4 bases and J 5 bases, leaving 12 bases between the germline ends. Germline V gives CDR1 LNHDA, CDR2 SQIVND (reference sequence). This CDR3 comprises 13 residues.